Below, 19 T cell receptor beta chains from the same sample are listed, as sequenced in a study of T-cell reconstitution after alpha-beta-depleted transplantation in children (dated by TCRdb to 2016 to 2018). Library generation was performed with PCR. The instrument was an Illumina HiSeq 2500. TCR library preparation used molecular barcoding, with unique molecular identifiers applied to normalize quantification of the TCRbeta repertoire. Clones were called with MiXCR by TCRdb after fastp trimmed the public reads at Q25, and only in-frame beta chains were retained. Here each entry gathers all rows of one CDR3 protein and keeps the most common genes and DNA. The sample table lists 250,000 to 350,000 distinct CDR3 sequences, around 9.6% of them with a count of one. Over 9.5% of the sample is taken by the ten largest. The specimen comprised PBMCs from the stem cell graft donor, sampled from the stem cell graft. The receptors were sampled from a human donor who donated a stem cell graft to a child with SCID.

This clonotype was recorded at least ten times. The V call is TRBV12-3 or TRBV12-4, the J call TRBJ2-5, with unresolved D. This CDR3 has 16 residues. With 6 bases removed from V and 3 bases from J, the gap between germline ends came to 20 bases. CDR3 sequence: CASSSFDLRAEETQYF. CDR3 bases: TGTGCCAGCAGCAGTTTCGACCTACGCGCAGAAGAGACCCAGTACTTC.

The chain uses TRBV5-1 and TRBJ2-3; 13 nucleotides line up with TRBD2. Germline V gene sequence: CDR1 SGHRS, CDR2 YFSETQ. The CDR3 is 20 residues long. V gave up 4 bases and J gave up 1 base; unmatched junction bases: 15. CDR3 protein: CASSLDPGLAGTTGTDTQYF. Here the CDR3 DNA reads TGCGCCAGCAGCCTGGACCCGGGACTAGCGGGGACCACTGGCACAGATACGCAGTATTTT.

This clonotype was detected a few times. This chain uses TRBV12-3 or TRBV12-4 with TRBJ2-1; D unresolved. V shed 5 bases and J shed 4 bases, with 9 bases lying between them. This CDR3 comprises 13 residues. For the CDR3, the DNA is TGTGCCAGCAGTCGTAGTGAGTACAATGAGCAGTTCTTC. Encoded protein: CASSRSEYNEQFF.

This clonotype was seen many times. This chain connects TRBV2 to TRBJ2-3, with D hard to call. Trimming removed 5 bases from V and 5 bases from J, with 2 bases in between. CDR3 length equals 10 residues. Per the germline V gene, CDR1 is SNHLY and CDR2 is FYNNEI. CDR3 DNA: TGTGCCAGCAGTAGAGATACGCAGTATTTT. Its protein product is CASSRDTQYF.

Regarding this clonotype: This may be a read error: a much more frequent sequence differs by one nucleotide. V gene TRBV20-1 combines with J gene TRBJ2-2; the match to TRBD1 covers 10 bases. In germline, CDR1 is DFQATT, CDR2 SNEGSKA (reference sequence). CDR3 length: 16 amino acids. The CDR3 loop is CCATTGGGGNTGELFF. CDR3 in DNA: TGCTGTGCTACGACAGGGGGCGGTGGGAACACCGGGGAGCTGTTTTTT.

This clonotype was picked up a small number of times. The chain is built from TRBV20-1 and TRBJ2-3; D is unclear. In germline, CDR1 is DFQATT, CDR2 SNEGSKA (reference sequence). The CDR3 is 14 residues long. Trimming removed 1 base at V and 2 bases at J, with 10 bases between. CDR3 DNA: TGCAGTGCTAGAGGTCGGGTCCCCACAGATACGCAGTATTTT. Its protein product is CSARGRVPTDTQYF.

This clonotype showed up just a few times. This chain joins TRBV7-3 and TRBJ2-1, with 8 bases aligning to TRBD1. This CDR3 is built from 14 residues. V shed 5 bases and J 5 bases; nucleotides not matched to a gene: 5. The germline CDR1 and CDR2 sequences are SGHTA and FQGTGA. CDR3 loop: CASSGQGLDNEQFF. For the CDR3, the DNA is TGTGCCAGCAGCGGACAGGGTTTAGACAATGAGCAGTTCTTC.

This clonotype appeared a few times. This chain connects TRBV29-1 to TRBJ2-1; 7 positions match TRBD1. Looked up from germline, CDR1 is SQVTM and CDR2 is ANQGSEA. V was clipped by 5 bases and J by 5 bases; unmatched bases: 9. This CDR3 comprises 14 residues. Written as DNA, the CDR3 is TGCAGCGTTTCCCCCGGGACAGACAACAATGAGCAGTTCTTC. It encodes CSVSPGTDNNEQFF.

This clonotype was counted between two and nine times. The rearrangement uses TRBV9 and TRBJ1-1; possibly TRBD1 for D (5 bases). Germline CDR1 reads SGDLS; CDR2 reads YYNGEE. The CDR3 has 14 residues. Trimming took off 0 bases at V and 1 base at J, with 7 bases between the two ends. The CDR3 bases are TGTGCCAGCAGCGTAGCCCAGGGGAACACTGAAGCTTTCTTT. Its translation: CASSVAQGNTEAFF.

This clonotype was recorded a few times. The rearrangement uses TRBV20-1 and TRBJ1-6, with 7 bases lining up with TRBD1. V dropped 7 bases and J dropped 6; count of bases not matched to a gene: 3. CDR3 size: 12 residues. Germline CDR1 DFQATT, CDR2 SNEGSKA (reference sequence). CDR3 coding DNA: TGCAGTGTAGGGGACAGTAATTCACCCCTCCACTTT. It codes for CSVGDSNSPLHF.

The CDR3 region is CASSATRHPAGGPYEQYF. In nucleotides, the CDR3 is TGTGCCAGCAGCGCTACCAGACATCCAGCGGGGGGACCCTACGAGCAGTACTTC. The V gene is TRBV2, the J gene TRBJ2-7; 9 bases match TRBD2. Germline V gives CDR1 SNHLY, CDR2 FYNNEI. V lost 6 bases and J lost 2; bases outside the gene matches: 17. This CDR3 region has 18 residues.

The V gene is TRBV6-2 or TRBV6-3, the J gene TRBJ1-5; D is unresolved. Trimming removed 7 bases from V and 6 bases from J, with 13 bases in between. The CDR3 spans 13 residues. The germline CDR1 and CDR2 sequences are MNHEY and SVGEGT. The CDR3 nucleotides read TGTGCCAGCAACCGACTGGCGGGTCAGCCCCAGCATTTT. Translation: CASNRLAGQPQHF.

The chain couples TRBV29-1 to TRBJ2-2; D not resolved. Germline CDR1 and CDR2: SQVTM and ANQGSEA. V lost 6 bases and J lost 6, with 8 bases in between. This CDR3 has 11 amino acids. CDR3 loop: CSVGFSGELFF. The CDR3 DNA follows: TGCAGCGTAGGGTTTTCCGGGGAGCTGTTTTTT.

CDR3 protein: CSARVYSNTDTQYF. In nucleotides, the CDR3 is TGCAGTGCTAGAGTCTACAGTAACACAGATACGCAGTATTTT. The chain has TRBV20-1 and TRBJ2-3; D is unresolved. V lost 1 base to trimming and J lost 2 bases, with 10 bases between them. The CDR3 sequence is 14 residues long. Germline CDR1 is DFQATT and CDR2 is SNEGSKA (reference sequence).

The chain recombines TRBV12-3 or TRBV12-4 with TRBJ2-6; 7 positions agree with TRBD1. The CDR3 spans 15 residues. V shed 5 bases and J 4 bases; nucleotides not matched to a gene: 5. The CDR3 DNA follows: TGTGCCAGCAGTATCCCGGGACAGGGGGCCAACGTCCTGACTTTC. This codes for CASSIPGQGANVLTF.

This clonotype was counted a few times. The J gene is TRBJ1-2, the V gene TRBV6-1; D possibly corresponds to TRBD1 (5 bases). Trimming took 4 bases from V and 1 from J, leaving 10 bases between them. From germline, CDR1 is MNHNS and CDR2 SASEGT. The CDR3 sequence is 14 residues long. This CDR3 is CASSVPGGNYGYTF. In nucleotides, the CDR3 is TGTGCCAGCAGTGTGCCCGGGGGTAACTATGGCTACACCTTC.

The chain has TRBV5-1 and TRBJ2-7, with a weak D call TRBD2 (6 bases). V lost 4 bases and J 5 bases, leaving 13 bases between the germline ends. The germline gives CDR1 SGHRS, CDR2 YFSETQ. The CDR3 sequence is 13 residues long. Here the CDR3 DNA reads TGCGCCAGCAGCCTCGGCGGGGCGAACGAGCAGTACTTC. Encoded protein: CASSLGGANEQYF. Using reference TRBV5-1 and TRBJ2-7 for the parts outside the CDR3, the full variable domain is KAGVTQTPRYLIKTRGQQVTLSCSPISGHRSVSWYQQTPGQGLQFLFEYFSETQRNKGNFPGRFSGRQFSNSRSEMNVSTLELGDSALYLCASSLGGANEQYFGPGTRLTVT.

V gene TRBV9 combines with J gene TRBJ1-6, with 8 bases identical to TRBD1. The CDR3 length is 14 residues. Trimming cost V 1 base and J 6 bases; bases outside gene matches: 0. CDR1 is SGDLS and CDR2 is YYNGEE in the germline V gene. CDR3 bases: TGTGCCAGCAGCGTAACAGGGGGTAATTCACCCCTCCACTTT. Amino acid sequence: CASSVTGGNSPLHF.

V gene TRBV9 combines with J gene TRBJ2-5; TRBD2 matches 11 bases. This CDR3 region has 15 residues. Per germline, CDR1 SGDLS and CDR2 YYNGEE. With V trimmed by 3 bases and J by 5 bases, 6 bases remained unmatched. CDR3 bases: TGTGCCAGCAGCGAAGGGACTAGCGGCCGGGAGACCCAGTACTTC. The encoded protein is CASSEGTSGRETQYF.